This T cell receptor beta chain was observed in a study of vaccination and CD4 T cells after COVID-19. V shed 0 bases, J shed 4 bases, and the junction held 8 bases outside the gene matches. CDR1 and CDR2 (germline): MNHNS, SASEGT. The CDR3 totals 16 residues. Specified treatment: 10-day PBMC culture with coronavirus spike peptide pools or control peptides (ViraFEST assay). As regards this clonotype: The target antigen is unknown.

Once obtained from cultured CD4+ T cells, the DNA was sequenced using the Oncomine TCR Beta short-read assay. From CD4+ T cells that had been cultured, genomic DNA was extracted. TCRdb redid the calling of the PCR reads with MiXCR, one entry per CDR3 protein. The sample carries 9,500 to 15,000 distinct CDR3 sequences, approximately 59% recorded once. The sample taken for sequencing was CD4+ T cells from blood, cultured in vitro. The source is a human donor who had recovered from COVID-19. This chain uses TRBV6-1 with TRBJ2-5; 7 positions match TRBD1. This chain's CDR3 is CASSEARGSKAETQYF. The CDR3 coding sequence is TGTGCCAGCAGTGAAGCCAGGGGGAGCAAAGCAGAGACCCAGTACTTC.